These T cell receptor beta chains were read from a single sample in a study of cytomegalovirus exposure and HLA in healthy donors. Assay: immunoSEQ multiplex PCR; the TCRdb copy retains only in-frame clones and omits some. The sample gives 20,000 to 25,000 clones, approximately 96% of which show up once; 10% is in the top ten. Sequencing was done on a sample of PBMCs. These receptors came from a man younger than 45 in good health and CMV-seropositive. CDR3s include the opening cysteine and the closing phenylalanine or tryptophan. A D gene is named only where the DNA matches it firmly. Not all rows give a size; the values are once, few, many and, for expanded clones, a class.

CASSVAWTGGGYTF	TGTGCCAGCAGCGTAGCTTGGACAGGTGGAGGCTACACCTTC	TRBD1	TRBV9	-	TRBJ1-2
CASRPRTGLSSYEQYF	TGTGCAAGTCGCCCCCGGACAGGGCTGAGCTCCTACGAGCAGTACTTC	-	TRBV12-2	-	TRBJ2-7
CASSAGRESYEQYF	TGTGCCAGCAGCGCAGGGCGGGAATCCTACGAGCAGTACTTC	-	TRBV7-9	-	TRBJ2-7
CASSSGTSSYNEQFF	TGTGCCAGCAGTTCTGGGACTAGCTCCTACAATGAGCAGTTCTTC	TRBD2	TRBV27	-	TRBJ2-1
CASSPAGGSFNEQFF	TGTGCCAGCAGTCCAGCGGGAGGAAGTTTTAATGAGCAGTTCTTC	TRBD2	TRBV28	-	TRBJ2-1
CSVVTGTGGTDTQYF	TGCAGCGTGGTTACCGGGACAGGGGGTACAGATACGCAGTATTTT	TRBD1	TRBV29-1	-	TRBJ2-3
CASSESWTMAANQPQHF	TGTGCCAGCAGTGAATCTTGGACAATGGCCGCGAATCAGCCCCAGCATTTT	-	TRBV2	-	TRBJ1-5
CASKEAGGAVQETQYF	TGTGCCAGCAAAGAAGCGGGGGGGGCCGTTCAAGAGACCCAGTACTTC	TRBD2	TRBV28	-	TRBJ2-5
CSGLLQYNEQFF	TGCAGCGGGTTATTACAGTACAATGAGCAGTTCTTC	-	TRBV29-1	-	TRBJ2-1
CASRRQGVDGYTF	TGTGCCAGCAGACGACAGGGAGTGGATGGCTACACCTTC	TRBD1	TRBV6-5	-	TRBJ1-2
CASSFPGTGAGEQYF	TGCGCCAGCAGCTTTCCAGGGACAGGGGCGGGCGAGCAGTACTTC	TRBD1	TRBV5-1	-	TRBJ2-7
CASSLVSSPSYNEQFF	TGCGCCAGCAGCTTGGTTAGCAGTCCCTCCTACAATGAGCAGTTCTTC	-	TRBV5-1	-	TRBJ2-1
CASSSGTLYGYTF	TGTGCCAGCAGTTCCGGGACACTCTATGGCTACACCTTC	-	TRBV28	-	TRBJ1-2
CAWSVSLLLQGKVNEQFF	TGTGCCTGGAGTGTAAGTTTATTGTTACAGGGAAAGGTCAATGAGCAGTTCTTC	-	TRBV30	-	TRBJ2-1
CASSFGQGAGYGYTF	TGTGCCAGCAGTTTCGGACAAGGGGCAGGCTATGGCTACACCTTC	-	TRBV2	-	TRBJ1-2
CATTRLAGFYEQYF	TGTGCCACAACTCGGCTAGCGGGTTTCTACGAGCAGTACTTC	TRBD2	TRBV28	-	TRBJ2-7
CASSLQEDTQYF	TGCGCCAGCAGCTTACAAGAAGATACGCAGTATTTT	-	TRBV5-1	-	TRBJ2-3
CAWSGGRANTGELFF	TGTGCCTGGAGCGGAGGGAGGGCCAACACCGGGGAGCTGTTTTTT	TRBD2	TRBV30	-	TRBJ2-2
CSVTELYEQYF	TGCAGCGTTACGGAGCTATACGAGCAGTACTTC	-	TRBV29-1	-	TRBJ2-7
CASSLSGSSGELFF	TGTGCCAGCAGCCTTAGCGGGAGTTCCGGGGAGCTGTTTTTT	TRBD2	TRBV6-5	-	TRBJ2-2
CASSLSRTEAFF	TGTGCCAGCAGCCTAAGCCGCACTGAAGCTTTCTTT	-	TRBV11-2	once	TRBJ1-1
CSVAPTVLNTGELFF	TGCAGCGTCGCTCCAACGGTGTTGAACACCGGGGAGCTGTTTTTT	-	TRBV29-1	-	TRBJ2-2
CASSSEEGAKSNEQFF	TGTGCCAGCAGCTCTGAGGAGGGAGCGAAATCCAATGAGCAGTTCTTC	-	TRBV11-2	once	TRBJ2-1
CASSLDPGGTEAFF	TGTGCCAGCAGCTTAGACCCGGGGGGCACTGAAGCTTTCTTT	-	TRBV7-9	-	TRBJ1-1
CASSLPMAGGPSNEQFF	TGCGCCAGCAGCCTACCTATGGCGGGAGGGCCCAGCAATGAGCAGTTCTTC	TRBD2	TRBV5-1	-	TRBJ2-1
CAWSVRDRAQETQYF	TGTGCCTGGAGTGTAAGGGACAGGGCCCAAGAGACCCAGTACTTC	TRBD1	TRBV30	-	TRBJ2-5
CAWSVPAQGETQYF	TGTGCCTGGAGTGTACCAGCCCAGGGGGAGACCCAGTACTTC	-	TRBV30	once	TRBJ2-5
CASSFGQGLYEQYF	TGTGCCAGCAGCTTTGGACAGGGCCTCTACGAGCAGTACTTC	TRBD1	TRBV7-2	-	TRBJ2-7
CASSLKGGGTEAFF	TGTGCCAGCAGTTTAAAAGGGGGGGGGACTGAAGCTTTCTTT	-	TRBV27	-	TRBJ1-1
CSVQDLQREPYEQYF	TGCAGCGTCCAGGATTTACAGCGGGAGCCCTACGAGCAGTACTTC	TRBD2	TRBV29-1	-	TRBJ2-7
CASSSTGTPTDTQYF	TGTGCCAGCTCATCAACCGGGACTCCCACAGATACGCAGTATTTT	-	TRBV18	-	TRBJ2-3
CASSERPEFGELFF	TGCGCCAGCAGCGAGCGACCAGAGTTCGGGGAGCTGTTTTTT	-	TRBV5-1	-	TRBJ2-2
CAWSLRGGHSTEAFF	TGTGCCTGGAGTCTAAGGGGGGGGCATAGCACTGAAGCTTTCTTT	-	TRBV30	once	TRBJ1-1
CASSDRGSNTEAFF	TGTGCCAGCAGTGATAGAGGGTCGAACACTGAAGCTTTCTTT	-	TRBV25-1	-	TRBJ1-1
CASSQLTGLGQPQHF	TGCGCCAGCAGCCAACTGACAGGGCTAGGCCAGCCCCAGCATTTT	TRBD1	TRBV4-3	-	TRBJ1-5
CASSVDGSGSVYNEQFF	TGTGCCAGCAGTGTTGATGGTAGCGGGAGTGTATACAATGAGCAGTTCTTC	TRBD2	TRBV2	-	TRBJ2-1
CASSQSLNLASGSYEQYF	TGTGCCAGCAGCCAAAGCCTAAACCTGGCTAGCGGGTCCTACGAGCAGTACTTC	TRBD2	TRBV14	-	TRBJ2-7
CASSRPDSGEQYF	TGTGCCAGCAGCCGGCCGGACAGCGGCGAGCAGTACTTC	-	TRBV13	-	TRBJ2-7
CALKGAFSTDTQYF	TGTGCCCTCAAGGGAGCCTTTAGCACAGATACGCAGTATTTT	-	TRBV10-3	-	TRBJ2-3
CASSLLGRYYYNEQFF	TGTGCCAGCAGTCTATTGGGGAGGTATTACTACAATGAGCAGTTCTTC	-	TRBV9	-	TRBJ2-1
CASSPRGGTANVLTF	TGTGCCAGCAGCCCCCGGGGGGGCACGGCCAACGTCCTGACTTTC	TRBD2	TRBV7-3	-	TRBJ2-6
CASSLGHGEQYF	TGTGCCAGCAGCTTAGGCCACGGCGAGCAGTACTTC	-	TRBV7-2	-	TRBJ2-7
CASSLYGLADTQYF	TGTGCCAGCAGCTTGTACGGACTAGCAGATACGCAGTATTTT	TRBD2	TRBV5-4	-	TRBJ2-3
CASSSGLAGTGELFF	TGTGCCAGCAGCTCTGGACTAGCGGGGACCGGGGAGCTGTTTTTT	TRBD2	TRBV11-2	-	TRBJ2-2
CASSLAGGGNQPQHF	TGTGCCAGCAGCTTGGCCGGGGGGGGGAATCAGCCCCAGCATTTT	-	TRBV5-6	-	TRBJ1-5
CASSERVAMTEAFF	TGTGCCAGCAGTGAACGGGTGGCGATGACTGAAGCTTTCTTT	-	TRBV6-1	-	TRBJ1-1
CASSGGLAGPYEQYF	TGCGCCAGCAGCGGCGGACTAGCGGGGCCCTACGAGCAGTACTTC	TRBD2	TRBV4-3	-	TRBJ2-7
CSVVEREGRADTQYF	TGCAGCGTTGTCGAGCGGGAGGGCCGGGCAGATACGCAGTATTTT	TRBD2	TRBV29-1	-	TRBJ2-3
CASKFTGPGELFF	TGTGCCAGCAAATTTACAGGGCCCGGGGAGCTGTTTTTT	-	TRBV2	-	TRBJ2-2
CASSPRLTSGLYNEQFF	TGTGCCAGCAGCCCTCGTCTGACTAGCGGATTATACAATGAGCAGTTCTTC	TRBD2	TRBV9	-	TRBJ2-1